Presented here are 23 T cell receptor beta chains from one specimen sequenced in a study of shared clonotypes between healthy human individuals. Measured with immunoSEQ multiplex PCR; TCRdb has only the in-frame clones, and not every one. The sample has about 2.1 million clones, 90% to 95% seen once. Naive CD8 populations comprised CD45RO-negative cells positively selected for CCR7, excluding terminally differentiated effector memory CD45RA+ cells. Material: naive CD8+ T cells from PBMCs. The origin of the receptors is a man between 18 and 35 years old in good health. Some clones in this sample may be carry-over from other donors' samples.

This clone came up once. The gene calls are TRBV6-4 and TRBJ2-7, with D unresolved. Per the germline V gene, CDR1 is MRHNA and CDR2 is SNTAGT. Trimming left V 8 bases short and J 3 bases short, with 11 bases between. CDR3 length: 12 amino acids. The CDR3, as DNA: TGTGCCAGCTCAGAAGGCGACTACGAGCAGTACTTC. This encodes CASSEGDYEQYF.

This clone is a singleton in its sample. V is TRBV9 and J is TRBJ2-7; D unresolved. V lost 0 bases and J lost 7, with 11 bases in between. CDR3 length: 13 residues. CDR1 SGDLS and CDR2 YYNGEE come from the germline V gene. The chain's CDR3 is CASSVAPLREQYF. In nucleotides, the CDR3 is TGTGCCAGCAGCGTAGCACCCCTTCGGGAGCAGTACTTC.

This chain links TRBV5-4 with TRBJ2-2; 8 nucleotides agree with TRBD2. V lost 2 bases and J lost 5; bases outside the gene matches: 5. CDR3 length: 15 amino acids. The germline V gene has CDR1 SGHNT and CDR2 YYREEE (reference sequence). The CDR3 loop is CASSLLAEATGELFF. CDR3 bases: TGTGCCAGCAGCTTACTAGCGGAGGCAACCGGGGAGCTGTTTTTT.

This chain connects TRBV6-5 to TRBJ1-2; no definite D call. CDR1 is MNHEY and CDR2 is SVGAGI in the germline V gene. The CDR3 is 14 amino acids. Trimming took 2 bases from V and 2 from J, leaving 9 bases between them. CDR3 sequence: CASSYAGPNYGYTF. CDR3 DNA: TGTGCCAGCAGTTACGCCGGACCGAACTATGGCTACACCTTC.

This clone has just a few counts. This chain links TRBV9 with TRBJ1-5, with D perhaps matching TRBD1 (5 bases). From germline, CDR1 is SGDLS and CDR2 YYNGEE. The CDR3 is made up of 13 amino acids. Trimming took 4 bases from V and 7 from J, leaving 12 bases between them. Here the CDR3 DNA reads TGTGCCAGCAGCCCTGGGGACCGCCAGCCCCAGCATTTT. This translates into CASSPGDRQPQHF.

V usage is TRBV29-1 and J usage is TRBJ1-5, with D maybe TRBD1 (5 bases). The CDR3 totals 13 residues. Germline CDR1 is SQVTM and CDR2 is ANQGSEA. Trimming shortened V by 3 bases and J by 3 bases, and 9 bases separated the two germline ends. DNA of the CDR3: TGCAGCGTTGAGGGGGGGGACAATCAGCCCCAGCATTTT. It yields the protein CSVEGGDNQPQHF.

This sequence joins TRBV11-2 and TRBJ1-3; 7 bases match TRBD1. The junction had 6 bases not matched to a gene; V was cut back by 4 bases and J by 0 bases. This CDR3 comprises 16 residues. Germline CDR1 is SGHAT and CDR2 is FQNNGV. Here the CDR3 reads CASSSTDRSSGNTIYF. In DNA, the CDR3 is TGTGCCAGCAGCTCCACGGACAGGAGCTCTGGAAACACCATATATTTT.

The chain uses TRBV10-3 and TRBJ2-1; D ambiguous. The CDR3 covers 14 residues. Germline V gives CDR1 ENHRY, CDR2 SYGVKD. Trimming left V 2 bases short and J 3 bases short, with 8 bases between. The CDR3 DNA is TGTGCCATCAGTGAGAAGAGCGACTACAATGAGCAGTTCTTC. It codes for CAISEKSDYNEQFF.

V gene TRBV30 combines with J gene TRBJ2-1, with 9 nucleotides matching TRBD2. After removal of 3 bases from V and 8 bases from J, the junction contained 8 bases not matched to a gene. The V gene's germline CDR1 is GTSNPN and CDR2 SVGIG (reference sequence). This CDR3 has 14 residues. The CDR3 loop is CAWSIAGVGDEQFF. CDR3 nucleotides: TGTGCCTGGAGCATAGCGGGAGTTGGGGATGAGCAGTTCTTC.

The V and J genes are TRBV13 and TRBJ2-5; D remains unclear. Germline CDR1 PRHDT, CDR2 FYEKMQ (reference sequence). CDR3 length: 16 amino acids. Trimming removed 7 bases from V and 5 bases from J, with 23 bases in between. CDR3 DNA sequence: TGTGCCAGCACCGTGGCTCCGGGCCGACGGTGGGAGACCCAGTACTTC. The encoded protein is CASTVAPGRRWETQYF.

The rearrangement joins TRBV10-3 to TRBJ1-1; 7 bases are shared with TRBD1. The CDR3 is 16 residues long. With 3 bases clipped from V and 1 base from J, the junction kept 8 bases outside the gene matches. CDR1 ENHRY and CDR2 SYGVKD come from the germline V gene. CDR3 amino acids: CAISERSGTANTEAFF. The CDR3 bases are TGTGCCATCAGTGAAAGATCCGGGACAGCGAACACTGAAGCTTTCTTT.

This clone has a single count. V gene TRBV2 combines with J gene TRBJ2-1, with 11 positions matching TRBD2. The V gene's germline CDR1 is SNHLY and CDR2 FYNNEI. There are 15 residues in the CDR3. V lost 7 bases and J lost 4; bases outside the gene matches: 6. The CDR3 DNA sequence: TGTGCCAGCATTGGTGGGACTAGCGGATACAATGAGCAGTTCTTC. It is translated as CASIGGTSGYNEQFF.

The V and J genes are TRBV6-5 and TRBJ1-1, with 9 bases fitting TRBD1. The V segment lost 0 bases and the J segment 4 bases; nucleotides outside the gene matches: 6. The germline V gene has CDR1 MNHEY and CDR2 SVGAGI. This CDR3 is 16 amino acids long. The CDR3, as DNA: TGTGCCAGCAGTTACTCTCCGGGACAGGGACCCACTGAAGCTTTCTTT. Its protein is CASSYSPGQGPTEAFF.

This clone was recorded once. This chain uses TRBV5-5 with TRBJ2-7; 10 bases agree with TRBD1. Losses at the gene ends were 3 bases for V and 2 bases for J; bases not matched to a gene: 2. The germline CDR1 and CDR2 sequences are SGHKS and YYEKEE (reference sequence). The length of the CDR3 is 14 residues. Written as DNA, the CDR3 is TGTGCCAGCAGCTCGGGACAGGGGCCCTACGAGCAGTACTTC. This gives the protein CASSSGQGPYEQYF.

With regard to this clone: The same CDR3 also results from other DNA sequences found in this sample. CDR3 sequence (DNA): TGTGCCAGCAGTTCCGGACTAGCGGGAGGCGGTGATACGCAGTATTTT. This sequence encodes CASSSGLAGGGDTQYF. The chain combines TRBV28 with TRBJ2-3; 14 bases fit TRBD2. The V gene end was trimmed by 4 bases and the J gene end by 6 bases; junction bases not matched to a gene: 6. CDR1 is MDHEN and CDR2 is SYDVKM in the germline V gene. The CDR3 length is 16 residues.

CDR3 sequence: CASSYSWYEQYF. The DNA for the CDR3 is TGTGCCAGCAGTTACTCGTGGTACGAGCAGTACTTC. V gene TRBV6-6 combines with J gene TRBJ2-7; D is unresolved. V was pared by 0 bases and J by 4 bases, with 4 bases between. This CDR3 has 12 residues. Germline CDR1 is MNHNY and CDR2 is SVGAGI (reference sequence).

The chain recombines TRBV10-3 with TRBJ2-5; no firm D call. Germline loops: CDR1 ENHRY, CDR2 SYGVKD. V was trimmed by 6 bases and J by 2 bases, leaving 10 bases between them. CDR3 length: 13 residues. CDR3 amino acids: CAIRPVLQETQYF. The CDR3 DNA sequence: TGTGCCATCAGACCAGTACTTCAAGAGACCCAGTACTTC.

This clone occurred once. The chain joins TRBV5-6 to TRBJ2-5, with D perhaps matching TRBD2 (5 bases). This CDR3 has 14 amino acids. V shed 2 bases and J shed 5 bases, with 13 bases lying between them. CDR1 is SGHDT, CDR2 YYEEEE, per germline. CDR3 loop: CASSFQEVRETQYF. As DNA, the CDR3 is TGTGCCAGCAGCTTTCAGGAGGTGAGGGAGACCCAGTACTTC.

This chain uses TRBV6-1 with TRBJ2-7, with TRBD1 as a possible D gene (6 bases). The germline V gene encodes CDR1 MNHNS and CDR2 SASEGT. This CDR3 region has 14 residues. Trimming removed 7 bases from V and 4 bases from J, with 17 bases in between. CDR3 in amino acids: CASTIQGPTYEQYF. DNA for the CDR3: TGTGCCAGCACTATACAGGGACCTACGTACGAGCAGTACTTC.

This CDR3 reads CATRRQAGGIGETQYF. Written as DNA, the CDR3 is TGTGCCACCCGCCGGCAGGCAGGGGGGATAGGGGAGACCCAGTACTTC. The chain links TRBV15 to TRBJ2-5; maybe TRBD1 (7 bases). Germline assignment: CDR1 LNHNV and CDR2 YYDKDF (reference sequence). Trimming pared 8 bases from V and 5 bases from J, leaving 24 bases between. The CDR3 length is 16 residues.

The chain recombines TRBV5-1 with TRBJ2-2, with TRBD1 matching over 8 bases. The germline V gene encodes CDR1 SGHRS and CDR2 YFSETQ. The trim removed 3 bases at V and 0 bases at J, leaving 7 bases unmatched. CDR3 length: 17 amino acids. CDR3 sequence reads: CASSWVQGATNTGELFF. CDR3 coding DNA: TGCGCCAGCAGCTGGGTCCAGGGGGCGACGAACACCGGGGAGCTGTTTTTT.

The rearrangement links TRBV27 to TRBJ2-7, with D possibly matching TRBD1 (6 bases). Looked up from germline, CDR1 is MNHEY and CDR2 is SMNVEV (reference sequence). The V and J ends lost 4 bases and 7 bases respectively, with 23 bases between them. The CDR3 runs to 16 residues. The CDR3: CASSSMTGQPSGEQYF. For the CDR3, the DNA is TGTGCCAGCAGTTCAATGACGGGACAACCTTCCGGGGAGCAGTACTTC.

This sequence joins TRBV7-9 and TRBJ2-7; D uncertain. There are 13 residues in the CDR3. The germline V gene encodes CDR1 SEHNR and CDR2 FQNEAQ (reference sequence). V was trimmed by 6 bases and J by 5 bases, leaving 14 bases between them. Here the CDR3 DNA reads TGTGCCAGCAGAAAGCTTGAAGTCCACGAGCAGTACTTC. Translating it yields CASRKLEVHEQYF. Filled out from reference TRBV7-9 and TRBJ2-7, the complete variable domain reads DTGVSQNPRHKITKRGQNVTFRCDPISEHNRLYWYRQTLGQGPEFLTYFQNEAQLEKSRLLSDRFSAERPKGSFSTLEIQRTEQGDSAMYLCASRKLEVHEQYFGPGTRLTVT.